A selection of T cell receptor beta chains follows, all from one sample in a study of blood T cell repertoires in COVID-19. Clones were read by immunoSEQ multiplex PCR, and TCRdb kept only the in-frame ones, dropping some. The sample has about 83,000 clones; approximately 78% are singletons. The specimen was peripheral blood. The receptors were sampled from a woman of 80 years or more with acute or convalescent COVID-19. Each CDR3 is given with its conserved first and last residue. A D gene is named only where the DNA matches it firmly. Some rows mark clone size as missing; the rest say once, few, many or name a class of expanded clone.

d_call: .; clone_size: .; j_call: TRBJ1-2; v_call: TRBV7-2; cdr3_aa: CASSLGTDYGYTF; cdr3_nt: TGTGCCAGCAGCTTAGGGACAGACTATGGCTACACCTTC
d_call: TRBD2; clone_size: .; j_call: TRBJ2-7; v_call: TRBV6-5; cdr3_aa: CASSYQRGPYEQYF; cdr3_nt: TGTGCCAGCAGTTACCAGCGGGGGCCCTACGAGCAGTACTTC
d_call: TRBD1; clone_size: .; j_call: TRBJ1-6; v_call: TRBV3-1/TRBV3-2; cdr3_aa: CASSPSDRDKNSPLHF; cdr3_nt: TGTGCCAGCAGCCCTTCCGACAGGGACAAGAATTCACCCCTCCACTTT
d_call: TRBD2; clone_size: .; j_call: TRBJ2-1; v_call: TRBV28; cdr3_aa: CASTGLAGKREQFF; cdr3_nt: TGTGCCAGCACTGGGCTAGCGGGGAAACGGGAGCAGTTCTTC
d_call: TRBD1; clone_size: .; j_call: TRBJ1-4; v_call: TRBV5-4; cdr3_aa: CASSSGQYNEKLFF; cdr3_nt: TGTGCCAGCAGCTCGGGACAGTATAATGAAAAACTGTTTTTT
d_call: .; clone_size: .; j_call: TRBJ2-5; v_call: TRBV4-2; cdr3_aa: CASSQEGASGETQYF; cdr3_nt: TGTGCCAGCAGCCAAGAGGGAGCGAGCGGGGAGACCCAGTACTTC
d_call: TRBD2; clone_size: .; j_call: TRBJ2-5; v_call: TRBV28; cdr3_aa: CASSPGLAGQETQYF; cdr3_nt: TGTGCCAGCAGTCCAGGACTAGCGGGCCAAGAGACCCAGTACTTC
d_call: TRBD1; clone_size: .; j_call: TRBJ1-6; v_call: TRBV6-5; cdr3_aa: CASTGDRGPSPLHF; cdr3_nt: TGTGCCAGCACCGGGGACAGGGGCCCTTCACCCCTCCACTTT
d_call: TRBD1; clone_size: once; j_call: TRBJ2-7; v_call: TRBV6-5; cdr3_aa: CASSYATGRNEQYF; cdr3_nt: TGTGCCAGCAGTTACGCGACAGGGAGAAACGAGCAGTACTTC
d_call: TRBD1; clone_size: .; j_call: TRBJ1-2; v_call: TRBV15; cdr3_aa: CATSREGTASYGYTF; cdr3_nt: TGTGCCACCAGCAGAGAAGGGACAGCTTCCTATGGCTACACCTTC
d_call: .; clone_size: .; j_call: TRBJ2-6; v_call: TRBV2; cdr3_aa: CAGTGSSGANVLTF; cdr3_nt: TGTGCCGGAACGGGGAGCTCTGGGGCCAACGTCCTGACTTTC
d_call: .; clone_size: .; j_call: TRBJ1-5; v_call: TRBV5-1; cdr3_aa: CATPGAQHF; cdr3_nt: TGCGCCACCCCAGGCGCCCAGCATTTT
d_call: .; clone_size: few; j_call: TRBJ2-7; v_call: TRBV27; cdr3_aa: CASSGGIYEQYF; cdr3_nt: TGTGCCAGCAGTGGAGGGATTTACGAGCAGTACTTC
d_call: .; clone_size: .; j_call: TRBJ1-2; v_call: TRBV3-1/TRBV3-2; cdr3_aa: CASSQSLQGGSSGYTF; cdr3_nt: TGTGCCAGCAGCCAAAGTCTACAGGGCGGCAGCTCCGGCTACACCTTC
d_call: .; clone_size: .; j_call: TRBJ1-2; v_call: TRBV19; cdr3_aa: CASNYIPGTGYGYTF; cdr3_nt: TGTGCCAGTAACTATATCCCGGGAACGGGCTATGGCTACACCTTC
d_call: .; clone_size: .; j_call: TRBJ1-2; v_call: TRBV2; cdr3_aa: CASSETGGYTF; cdr3_nt: TGTGCCAGCAGTGAAACAGGCGGCTACACCTTC
d_call: .; clone_size: .; j_call: TRBJ1-6; v_call: TRBV7-2; cdr3_aa: CASSQKEGPQASLHF; cdr3_nt: TGTGCCAGCAGCCAGAAAGAGGGCCCCCAAGCTTCCCTCCACTTT
d_call: .; clone_size: .; j_call: TRBJ2-5; v_call: TRBV7-8; cdr3_aa: CASSLIVAETQYF; cdr3_nt: TGTGCCAGCAGCTTAATCGTAGCCGAGACCCAGTACTTC
d_call: TRBD1; clone_size: .; j_call: TRBJ1-3; v_call: TRBV5-4; cdr3_aa: CASGFQGAGNTIYF; cdr3_nt: TGTGCCAGCGGATTCCAGGGGGCTGGAAACACCATATATTTT
d_call: .; clone_size: .; j_call: TRBJ2-7; v_call: TRBV3-1/TRBV3-2; cdr3_aa: CASSQARGGGEQYF; cdr3_nt: TGTGCCAGCAGCCAAGCCAGGGGCGGGGGCGAGCAGTACTTC
d_call: TRBD2; clone_size: once; j_call: TRBJ2-5; v_call: TRBV29-1; cdr3_aa: CSVRTSGGIQETQYF; cdr3_nt: TGCAGCGTCCGGACTAGCGGGGGGATCCAAGAGACCCAGTACTTC
d_call: TRBD2; clone_size: .; j_call: TRBJ2-4; v_call: TRBV11-3; cdr3_aa: CASSKGRGREASKNIQYF; cdr3_nt: TGTGCCAGCAGTAAAGGAAGAGGGAGGGAGGCATCTAAAAACATTCAGTACTTC
d_call: .; clone_size: .; j_call: TRBJ2-3; v_call: TRBV7-2; cdr3_aa: CASRTTGLPDTQYF; cdr3_nt: TGTGCCAGCAGAACCACAGGGCTCCCAGATACGCAGTATTTT
d_call: TRBD1; clone_size: .; j_call: TRBJ1-2; v_call: TRBV5-8; cdr3_aa: CASSLTGTAGYTF; cdr3_nt: TGTGCCAGCAGCCTGACAGGGACTGCTGGCTACACCTTC
d_call: .; clone_size: .; j_call: TRBJ2-2; v_call: TRBV4-3; cdr3_aa: CASSQDAGQPTGELFF; cdr3_nt: TGCGCCAGCAGCCAAGATGCGGGGCAGCCCACCGGGGAGCTGTTTTTT
d_call: .; clone_size: .; j_call: TRBJ2-5; v_call: TRBV5-4; cdr3_aa: CASSLGLALQETQYF; cdr3_nt: TGTGCCAGCAGCTTGGGACTGGCCCTCCAAGAGACCCAGTACTTC
d_call: TRBD2; clone_size: .; j_call: TRBJ2-5; v_call: TRBV10-1; cdr3_aa: CASSRGRGAQETQYF; cdr3_nt: TGCGCCAGCTCGCGGGGGCGGGGGGCCCAAGAGACCCAGTACTTC
d_call: TRBD2; clone_size: .; j_call: TRBJ2-5; v_call: TRBV10-3; cdr3_aa: CAIRASGGDQETQYF; cdr3_nt: TGTGCCATCAGGGCTAGCGGGGGGGATCAAGAGACCCAGTACTTC
d_call: .; clone_size: .; j_call: TRBJ2-7; v_call: TRBV18; cdr3_aa: CASSPSSYEQYF; cdr3_nt: TGTGCCAGCTCACCGAGCTCCTACGAGCAGTACTTC
d_call: TRBD1; clone_size: .; j_call: TRBJ1-1; v_call: TRBV9; cdr3_aa: CASSVGGTGSNTEAFF; cdr3_nt: TGTGCCAGCAGCGTAGGGGGGACAGGCTCGAACACTGAAGCTTTCTTT
d_call: TRBD2; clone_size: .; j_call: TRBJ2-1; v_call: TRBV4-3; cdr3_aa: CASSQGILAGGNNEQFF; cdr3_nt: TGCGCCAGCAGCCAAGGGATACTAGCGGGGGGAAACAATGAGCAGTTCTTC
d_call: TRBD1; clone_size: .; j_call: TRBJ2-7; v_call: TRBV5-1; cdr3_aa: CASSPDRESVYEQYF; cdr3_nt: TGCGCCAGCAGCCCGGACAGGGAGAGTGTCTACGAGCAGTACTTC
d_call: .; clone_size: .; j_call: TRBJ1-2; v_call: TRBV10-1; cdr3_aa: CASKRGSGYTF; cdr3_nt: TGCGCCAGCAAAAGGGGAAGTGGCTACACCTTC